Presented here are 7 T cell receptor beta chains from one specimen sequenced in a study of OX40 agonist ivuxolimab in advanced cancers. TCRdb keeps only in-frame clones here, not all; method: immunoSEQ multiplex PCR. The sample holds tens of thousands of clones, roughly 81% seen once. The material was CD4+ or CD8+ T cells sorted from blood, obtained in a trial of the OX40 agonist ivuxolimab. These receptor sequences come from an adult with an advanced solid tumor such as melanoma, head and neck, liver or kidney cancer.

The CDR3 is CASSLVWGTYNEQFF. CDR3 DNA sequence: TGTGCCAGCAGCTTGGTTTGGGGGACTTACAATGAGCAGTTCTTC. This chain uses TRBV7-6 with TRBJ2-1; TRBD2 is a possible D gene (6 bases). The CDR3 length is 15 residues. The V end lost 3 bases, the J end lost 4 bases, and 13 bases lay between the germline ends. Germline values: CDR1 SGHVS, CDR2 FNYEAQ.

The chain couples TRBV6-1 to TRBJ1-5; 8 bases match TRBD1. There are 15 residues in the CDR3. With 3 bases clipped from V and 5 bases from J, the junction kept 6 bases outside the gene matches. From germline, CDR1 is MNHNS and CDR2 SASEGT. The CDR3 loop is CASSDVDRADQPQHF. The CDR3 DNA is TGTGCCAGCAGTGATGTGGACAGGGCCGATCAGCCCCAGCATTTT.

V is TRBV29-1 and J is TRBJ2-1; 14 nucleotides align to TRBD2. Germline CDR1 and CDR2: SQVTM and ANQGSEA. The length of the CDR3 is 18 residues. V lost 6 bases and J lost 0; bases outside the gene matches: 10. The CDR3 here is CSVTGTGTSGGSYNEQFF. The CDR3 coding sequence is TGCAGCGTCACAGGTACAGGGACTAGCGGGGGCTCCTACAATGAGCAGTTCTTC.

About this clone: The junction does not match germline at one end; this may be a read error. The DNA of the CDR3 is TGTGCTAGCAGCTTGGGCGGACTAGCGGTCCAAGAGACCCAGTACTTC. Its translation is CASSLGGLAVQETQYF. V is TRBV7-7 and J is TRBJ2-5; 10 bases line up with TRBD2. CDR1 and CDR2 from the germline V gene are SSHAT and FNYEAQ (reference sequence). This CDR3 spans 16 amino acids.

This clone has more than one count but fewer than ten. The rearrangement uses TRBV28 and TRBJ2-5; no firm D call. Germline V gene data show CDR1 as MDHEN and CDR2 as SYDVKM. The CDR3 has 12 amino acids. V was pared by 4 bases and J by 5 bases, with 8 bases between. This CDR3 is CASSYTRETQYF. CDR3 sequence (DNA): TGTGCCAGCAGTTACACCCGGGAGACCCAGTACTTC. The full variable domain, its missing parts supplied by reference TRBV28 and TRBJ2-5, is DVKVTQSSRYLVKRTGEKVFLECVQDMDHENMFWYRQDPGLGLRLIYFSYDVKMKEKGDIPEGYSVSREKKERFSLILESASTNQTSMYLCASSYTRETQYFGPGTRLLVL.

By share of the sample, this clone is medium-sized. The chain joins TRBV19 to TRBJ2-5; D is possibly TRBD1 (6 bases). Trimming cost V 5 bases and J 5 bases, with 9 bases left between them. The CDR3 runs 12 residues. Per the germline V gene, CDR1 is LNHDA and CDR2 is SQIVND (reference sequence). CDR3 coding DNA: TGTGCCAGTAGTGTGAGGGGGGAGACCCAGTACTTC. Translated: CASSVRGETQYF.

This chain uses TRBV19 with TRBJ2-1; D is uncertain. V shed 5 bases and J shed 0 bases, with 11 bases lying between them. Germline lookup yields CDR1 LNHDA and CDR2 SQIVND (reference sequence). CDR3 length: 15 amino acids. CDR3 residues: CASSSSSSSYNEQFF. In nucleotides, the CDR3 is TGTGCCAGTAGTTCCAGCTCGAGCTCCTACAATGAGCAGTTCTTC.